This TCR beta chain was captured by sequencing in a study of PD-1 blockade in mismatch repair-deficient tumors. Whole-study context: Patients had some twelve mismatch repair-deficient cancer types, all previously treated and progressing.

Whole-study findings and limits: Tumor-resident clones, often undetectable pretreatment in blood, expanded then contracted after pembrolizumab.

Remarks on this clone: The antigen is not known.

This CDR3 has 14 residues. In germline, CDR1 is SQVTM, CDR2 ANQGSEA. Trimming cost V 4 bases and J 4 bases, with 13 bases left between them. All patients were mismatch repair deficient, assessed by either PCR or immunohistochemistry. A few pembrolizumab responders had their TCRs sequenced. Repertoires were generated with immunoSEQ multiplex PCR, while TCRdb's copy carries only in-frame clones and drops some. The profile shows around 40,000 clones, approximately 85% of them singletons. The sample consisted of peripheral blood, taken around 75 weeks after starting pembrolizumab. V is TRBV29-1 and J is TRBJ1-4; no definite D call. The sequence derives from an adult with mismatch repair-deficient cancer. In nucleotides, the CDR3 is TGCAGCGTTGGAGCGGACGGCTTTAATGAAAAACTGTTTTTT. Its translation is CSVGADGFNEKLFF.